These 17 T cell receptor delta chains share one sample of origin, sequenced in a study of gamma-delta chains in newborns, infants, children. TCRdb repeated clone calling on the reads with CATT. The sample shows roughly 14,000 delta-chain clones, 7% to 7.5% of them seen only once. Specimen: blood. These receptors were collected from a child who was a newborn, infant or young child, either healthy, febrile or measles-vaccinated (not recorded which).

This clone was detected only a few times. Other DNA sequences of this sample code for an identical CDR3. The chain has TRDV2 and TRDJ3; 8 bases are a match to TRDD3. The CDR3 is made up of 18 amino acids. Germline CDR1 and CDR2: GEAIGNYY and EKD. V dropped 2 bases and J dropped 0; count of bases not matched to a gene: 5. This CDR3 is CACDILGASSWDTRQMFF. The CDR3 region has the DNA TGTGCCTGTGACATACTGGGGGCCTCCTCCTGGGACACCCGACAGATGTTTTTC.

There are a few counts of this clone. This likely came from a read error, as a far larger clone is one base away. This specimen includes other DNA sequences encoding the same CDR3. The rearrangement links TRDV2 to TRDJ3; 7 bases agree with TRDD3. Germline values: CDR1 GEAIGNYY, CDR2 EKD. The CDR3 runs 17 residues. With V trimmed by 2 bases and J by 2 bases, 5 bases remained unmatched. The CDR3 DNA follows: TGTGCCTGTGACATACTTGGGGATACCTGGGACACCCGACAGATGTTTTTC. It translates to CACDILGDTWDTRQMFF.

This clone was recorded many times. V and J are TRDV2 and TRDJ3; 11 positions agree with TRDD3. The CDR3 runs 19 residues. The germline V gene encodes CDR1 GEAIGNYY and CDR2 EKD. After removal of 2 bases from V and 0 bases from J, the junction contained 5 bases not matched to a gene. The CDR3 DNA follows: TGTGCCTGTGACATGTGGGGGATACGCAGCTCCTGGGACACCCGACAGATGTTTTTC. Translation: CACDMWGIRSSWDTRQMFF.

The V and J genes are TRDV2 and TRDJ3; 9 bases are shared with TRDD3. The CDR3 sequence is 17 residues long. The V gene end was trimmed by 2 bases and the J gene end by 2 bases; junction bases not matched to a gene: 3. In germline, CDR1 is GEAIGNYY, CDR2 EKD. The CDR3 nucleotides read TGTGCCTGTGACAGCTGGGGGATTCCCTGGGACACCCGACAGATGTTTTTC. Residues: CACDSWGIPWDTRQMFF.

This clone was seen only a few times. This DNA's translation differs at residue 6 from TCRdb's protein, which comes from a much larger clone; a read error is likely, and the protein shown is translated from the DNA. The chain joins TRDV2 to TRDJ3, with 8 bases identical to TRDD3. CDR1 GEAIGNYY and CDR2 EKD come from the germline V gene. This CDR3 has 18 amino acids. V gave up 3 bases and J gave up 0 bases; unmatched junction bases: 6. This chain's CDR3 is CACDYRGISSWDTRQMFF. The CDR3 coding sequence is TGTGCCTGTGACTACCGGGGGATAAGCTCCTGGGACACCCGACAGATGTTTTTC.

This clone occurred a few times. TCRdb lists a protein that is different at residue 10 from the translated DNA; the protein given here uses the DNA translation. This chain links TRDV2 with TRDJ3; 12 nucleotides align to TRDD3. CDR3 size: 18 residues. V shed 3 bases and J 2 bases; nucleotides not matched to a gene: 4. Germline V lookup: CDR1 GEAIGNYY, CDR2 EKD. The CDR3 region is CACDYTGGYPWDTRQMFF. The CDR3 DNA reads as TGTGCCTGTGACTATACTGGGGGATACCCCTGGGACACCCGACAGATGTTTTTC.

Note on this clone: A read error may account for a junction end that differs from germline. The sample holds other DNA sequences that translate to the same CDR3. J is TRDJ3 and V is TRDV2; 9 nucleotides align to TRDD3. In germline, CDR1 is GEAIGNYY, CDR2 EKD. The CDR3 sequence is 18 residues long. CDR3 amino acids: CACDTLGESSWDARQMFF. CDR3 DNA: TGTGCCTGTGACACACTGGGGGAAAGCTCTTGGGACGCCCGACAGATGTTTTTC.

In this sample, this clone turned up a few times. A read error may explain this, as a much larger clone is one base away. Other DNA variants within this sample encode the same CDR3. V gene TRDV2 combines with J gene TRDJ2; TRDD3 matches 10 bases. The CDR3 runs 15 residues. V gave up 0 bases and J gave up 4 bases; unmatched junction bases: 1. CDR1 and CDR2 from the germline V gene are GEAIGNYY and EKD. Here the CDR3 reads CACDTLGDTTAQLFF. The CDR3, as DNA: TGTGCCTGTGACACCTTGGGGGATACGACAGCACAACTCTTCTTT.

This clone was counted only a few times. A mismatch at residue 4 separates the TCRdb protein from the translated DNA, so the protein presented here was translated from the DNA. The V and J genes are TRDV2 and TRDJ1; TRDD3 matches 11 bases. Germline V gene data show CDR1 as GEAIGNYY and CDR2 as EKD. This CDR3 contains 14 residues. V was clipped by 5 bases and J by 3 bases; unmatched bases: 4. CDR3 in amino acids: CACGYWGISDKLIF. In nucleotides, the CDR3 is TGTGCCTGTGGCTACTGGGGGATATCCGATAAACTCATCTTT.

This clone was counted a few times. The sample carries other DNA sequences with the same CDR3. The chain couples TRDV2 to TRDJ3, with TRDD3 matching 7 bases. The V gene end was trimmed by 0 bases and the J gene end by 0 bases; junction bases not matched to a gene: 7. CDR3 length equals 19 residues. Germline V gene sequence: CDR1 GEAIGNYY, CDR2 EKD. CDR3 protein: CACDTGGYGSSWDTRQMFF. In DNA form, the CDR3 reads TGTGCCTGTGACACCGGCGGATACGGTAGCTCCTGGGACACCCGACAGATGTTTTTC.

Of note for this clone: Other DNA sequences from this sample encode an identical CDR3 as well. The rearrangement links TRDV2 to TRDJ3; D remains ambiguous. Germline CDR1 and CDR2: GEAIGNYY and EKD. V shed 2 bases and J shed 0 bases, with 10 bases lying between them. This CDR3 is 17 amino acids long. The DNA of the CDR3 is TGTGCCTGTGACAGGCTGACTAGCTCCTGGGACACCCGACAGATGTTTTTC. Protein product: CACDRLTSSWDTRQMFF.

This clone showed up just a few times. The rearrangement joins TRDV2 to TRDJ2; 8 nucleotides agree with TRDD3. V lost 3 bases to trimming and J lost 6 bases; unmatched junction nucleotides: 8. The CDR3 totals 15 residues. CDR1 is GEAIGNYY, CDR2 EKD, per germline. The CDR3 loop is CACDSIGGFAAQLFF. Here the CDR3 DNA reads TGTGCCTGTGACTCTATTGGGGGATTCGCAGCACAACTCTTCTTT.

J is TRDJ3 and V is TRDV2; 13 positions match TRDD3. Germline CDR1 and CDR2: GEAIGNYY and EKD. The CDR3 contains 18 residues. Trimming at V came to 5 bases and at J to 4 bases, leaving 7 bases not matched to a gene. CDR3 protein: CACVELGDTRWDTRQMFF. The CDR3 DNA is TGTGCCTGTGTGGAACTGGGGGATACGAGGTGGGACACCCGACAGATGTTTTTC.

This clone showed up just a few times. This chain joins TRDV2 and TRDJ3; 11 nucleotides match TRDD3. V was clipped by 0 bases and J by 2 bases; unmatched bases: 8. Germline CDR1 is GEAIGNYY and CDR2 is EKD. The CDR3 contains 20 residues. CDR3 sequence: CACDTLGDTTRPWDTRQMFF. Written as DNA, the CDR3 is TGTGCCTGTGACACCCTGGGGGATACAACGAGGCCCTGGGACACCCGACAGATGTTTTTC.

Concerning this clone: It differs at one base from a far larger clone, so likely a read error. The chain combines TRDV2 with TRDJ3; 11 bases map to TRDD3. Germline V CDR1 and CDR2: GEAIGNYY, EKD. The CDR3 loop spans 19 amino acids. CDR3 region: CACDTVLGDSSRDTRQMFF. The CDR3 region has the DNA TGTGCCTGTGACACCGTACTGGGGGATAGCTCCCGGGACACCCGACAGATGTTTTTC.

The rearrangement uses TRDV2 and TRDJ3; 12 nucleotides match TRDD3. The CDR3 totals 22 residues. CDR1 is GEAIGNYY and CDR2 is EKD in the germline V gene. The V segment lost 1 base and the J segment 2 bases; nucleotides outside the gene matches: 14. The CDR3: CACDTVSSTGGYRPWDTRQMFF. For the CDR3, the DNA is TGTGCCTGTGACACAGTATCTTCTACTGGGGGATACAGGCCCTGGGACACCCGACAGATGTTTTTC.

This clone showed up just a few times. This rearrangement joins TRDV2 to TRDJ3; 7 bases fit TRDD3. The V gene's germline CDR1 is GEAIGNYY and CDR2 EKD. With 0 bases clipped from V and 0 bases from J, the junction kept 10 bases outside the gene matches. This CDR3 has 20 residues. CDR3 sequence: CACDTVLGTASSWDTRQMFF. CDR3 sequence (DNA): TGTGCCTGTGACACCGTACTGGGGACCGCCAGCTCCTGGGACACCCGACAGATGTTTTTC.